The clone carrying this T cell receptor beta chain was counted only a few times. Antigen: not known. TCRdb ran MiXCR on the reads and lists one entry per CDR3 protein. Here the sample spans approximately 120,000 distinct CDR3 sequences, about 28% being singletons. This CDR3 contains 17 residues. V lost 3 bases to trimming and J lost 2 bases; unmatched junction nucleotides: 10. The entry originates in a study of T cell repertoires in cytomegalovirus infection. Across the whole study: TCR beta signatures that were public indicated CMV infection and matching HLA type. Whole-study findings and limits: Dominating the ex vivo response were TCR beta clonotypes that were CMV-specific and HLA-C-restricted. The cumulative frequency of public TCR beta families distinguished individuals who carried CMV together with the relevant HLA.

The input for sequencing was CD8+ T cells from cultured PBMCs, taken from culture after CMV antigen stimulation. This clonotype was sampled from a human donor in good health (CMV status not recorded). Some clones in this sample may be carry-over from other donors' samples. V usage is TRBV12-3 or TRBV12-4 and J usage is TRBJ2-4; 7 nucleotides agree with TRBD1. The CDR3 nucleotides are TGTGCCAGCAGTTTGTATCTGACAGGGTCCACCAAAAACATTCAGTACTTC. As protein: CASSLYLTGSTKNIQYF.